The 22 T cell receptor beta chains reported below all come from one sample, sequenced in a study of blood T cell repertoires in COVID-19. Using immunoSEQ multiplex PCR, the repertoire was profiled, and TCRdb retains in-frame clones only, with some absent. In the table there are about 150,000 clones, over 65% of which are singletons. Sequencing was performed on peripheral blood. The origin of the receptors is a man between 45 and 60 years old with acute or convalescent COVID-19.

The table lists this clone with a few counts. The V gene is TRBV5-1, the J gene TRBJ1-1, with TRBD1 as a possible D gene (6 bases). Trimming removed 2 bases at V and 2 bases at J, with 16 bases between. This CDR3 spans 16 amino acids. Germline assignment: CDR1 SGHRS and CDR2 YFSETQ. Here the CDR3 DNA reads TGCGCCAGCAGCTTACAGGGAAGTGGGGCTAACACTGAAGCTTTCTTT. This gives the protein CASSLQGSGANTEAFF.

V gene TRBV7-6 combines with J gene TRBJ2-4, with TRBD1 matching over 7 bases. The CDR3 runs to 13 residues. The germline V gene has CDR1 SGHVS and CDR2 FNYEAQ. V trimming: 5 bases; J trimming: 16 bases; junction bases outside the gene matches: 14. CDR3: CASSGFRDSPLYF. Written as DNA, the CDR3 is TGTGCCAGCAGCGGATTCCGGGACAGCCCATTATACTTC.

This chain links TRBV19 with TRBJ2-1; 11 bases line up with TRBD2. J was trimmed by 3 bases and V by 5 bases; bases with no gene match: 3. The CDR3 sequence is 15 residues long. Germline assignment: CDR1 LNHDA and CDR2 SQIVND (reference sequence). CDR3 in DNA: TGTGCCAGTAGTGTCGGACTAGCGGGCTACAATGAGCAGTTCTTC. This translates into CASSVGLAGYNEQFF.

V is TRBV19 and J is TRBJ2-7; tentatively, D is TRBD2 (6 bases). Germline CDR1 reads LNHDA; CDR2 reads SQIVND (reference sequence). This CDR3 is 14 amino acids long. Trimming left V 1 base short and J 4 bases short, with 11 bases between. This chain's CDR3 is CASSIGRGFYEQYF. The CDR3 DNA reads as TGTGCCAGTAGTATAGGTCGGGGGTTTTACGAGCAGTACTTC.

The chain uses TRBV19 and TRBJ2-3; 8 bases fit TRBD2. Germline V CDR1 and CDR2: LNHDA, SQIVND (reference sequence). This CDR3 is 15 amino acids long. J gave up 1 base and V 4 bases, and 4 bases lay outside the gene matches. CDR3 in amino acids: CASSSRSGGTDTQYF. CDR3 in DNA: TGTGCCAGTAGTAGTCGTAGCGGGGGCACAGATACGCAGTATTTT.

The CDR3 spells CASSESIGGWCNQPQHF. The CDR3 DNA is TGCGCCAGCAGTGAGTCGATTGGAGGTTGGTGCAATCAGCCCCAGCATTTT. The J gene is TRBJ1-5, the V gene TRBV10-1; D is ambiguous. V lost 0 bases and J lost 2, with 14 bases in between. CDR3 length: 17 residues. Per the germline V gene, CDR1 is WNHNN and CDR2 is SYGVQD (reference sequence).

J is TRBJ1-4 and V is TRBV12-3 or TRBV12-4; possibly TRBD1 for D (5 bases). Deletions cut 5 bases from V and 12 bases from J, with 10 bases between. The CDR3 has 11 residues. This CDR3 is CASSKDSQLFF. The CDR3 DNA is TGTGCCAGCAGTAAAGACAGCCAACTGTTTTTT.

J is TRBJ1-3 and V is TRBV18, with 7 bases matching TRBD1. Germline V CDR1 and CDR2: KGHSH, LQKENI. The CDR3 length is 17 residues. Trimming at V came to 3 bases and at J to 1 base, leaving 9 bases not matched to a gene. The DNA for the CDR3 is TGTGCCAGCTCACCCTACAGATCGACAGGGTCTGGAAACACCATATATTTT. It yields the protein CASSPYRSTGSGNTIYF.

The V call is TRBV7-2, the J call TRBJ2-3; 13 positions match TRBD2. From germline, CDR1 is SGHTA and CDR2 FQGNSA. V gave up 5 bases and J gave up 7 bases; unmatched junction bases: 6. This CDR3 is 15 amino acids long. The CDR3 spells CASSPRTSGGNTQYF. The CDR3 DNA is TGTGCCAGCAGCCCTAGGACTAGCGGGGGAAATACGCAGTATTTT. The full variable domain, with the rest looked up from reference TRBV7-2 and TRBJ2-3, is GAGVSQSPSNKVTEKGKDVELRCDPISGHTALYWYRQSLGQGLEFLIYFQGNSAPDKSGLPSDRFSAERTGGSVSTLTIQRTQQEDSAVYLCASSPRTSGGNTQYFGPGTRLTVL.

The chain couples TRBV9 to TRBJ2-2; weak D call: TRBD1 (7 bases). Germline V gene sequence: CDR1 SGDLS, CDR2 YYNGEE. The CDR3 consists of 18 residues. Trimming took off 4 bases at V and 0 bases at J, with 19 bases between the two ends. As DNA, the CDR3 is TGTGCCAGCAGCCACTCTACTGCAGGGGGGACGAACACCGGGGAGCTGTTTTTT. Protein sequence: CASSHSTAGGTNTGELFF.

In this sample, this clone turned up once. J is TRBJ1-1 and V is TRBV2; no definite D call. The CDR3 runs 13 residues. Germline V lookup: CDR1 SNHLY, CDR2 FYNNEI. V dropped 3 bases and J dropped 4 bases, with 9 bases sitting between them. CDR3 in amino acids: CASSEEGITEAFF. The CDR3 DNA sequence: TGTGCCAGCAGTGAGGAGGGTATCACTGAAGCTTTCTTT.

The chain uses TRBV24-1 and TRBJ2-2, with D possibly TRBD2 on 5 matching bases. The germline V gene encodes CDR1 KGHDR and CDR2 SFDVKD. This CDR3 has 18 residues. The V end lost 2 bases, the J end lost 0 bases, and 15 bases lay between the germline ends. The DNA for the CDR3 is TGTGCCACCAGTGATTCTCGGGAACGGAGCGCGAACACCGGGGAGCTGTTTTTT. Its translation: CATSDSRERSANTGELFF.

The chain carries TRBV11-2 and TRBJ1-2; D is undetermined. The germline V gene encodes CDR1 SGHAT and CDR2 FQNNGV. The CDR3 has 14 residues. The germline V and J ends were trimmed by 1 base and 4 bases, with 10 bases remaining between them. CDR3 in amino acids: CASSLVAGSYGYTF. CDR3 DNA: TGTGCCAGCAGCTTAGTTGCGGGATCCTATGGCTACACCTTC.

J is TRBJ1-5 and V is TRBV5-6; 7 bases fit TRBD1. The ends lost 2 bases at V and 2 bases at J; junction bases unmatched: 1. Germline values: CDR1 SGHDT, CDR2 YYEEEE. This CDR3 has 14 residues. CDR3 residues: CASSFGTGNQPQHF. The CDR3 coding sequence is TGTGCCAGCAGCTTCGGGACAGGCAATCAGCCCCAGCATTTT. Full variable domain (rest looked up from reference TRBV5-6 and TRBJ1-5): DAGVTQSPTHLIKTRGQQVTLRCSPKSGHDTVSWYQQALGQGPQFIFQYYEEEERQRGNFPDRFSGHQFPNYSSELNVNALLLGDSALYLCASSFGTGNQPQHFGDGTRLSIL.

This clone was observed a few times. CDR3 bases: TGTGCCAGCAGCCCCGCCAGGGGGGAAGAGACCCAGTACTTC. This gives the protein CASSPARGEETQYF. This chain links TRBV9 with TRBJ2-5, with D maybe TRBD1 (7 bases). CDR1 and CDR2 (germline): SGDLS, YYNGEE. Trimming removed 4 bases from V and 3 bases from J, with 13 bases in between. The CDR3 loop spans 14 amino acids.

The rearrangement joins TRBV7-2 to TRBJ1-1; no firm D call. The CDR3 totals 14 residues. Germline lookup yields CDR1 SGHTA and CDR2 FQGNSA. V was cut by 6 bases and J by 1 base, with 12 bases left in between. Written as DNA, the CDR3 is TGTGCCAGCAGGAAAGCGGATCCGAACACTGAAGCTTTCTTT. This codes for CASRKADPNTEAFF.

The V call is TRBV5-1, the J call TRBJ1-4; D remains unclear. The CDR3 runs 19 residues. Looked up from germline, CDR1 is SGHRS and CDR2 is YFSETQ. Trimming cost V 0 bases and J 0 bases, with 18 bases left between them. CDR3 coding DNA: TGCGCCAGCAGCTTGGATCCGAAGAGGGCCTTAACAACTAATGAAAAACTGTTTTTT. Amino acid sequence: CASSLDPKRALTTNEKLFF.

This sequence joins TRBV6-1 and TRBJ2-7; D may be TRBD1 (6 bases). The CDR3 is 16 amino acids. Germline V CDR1 and CDR2: MNHNS, SASEGT. V lost 3 bases to trimming and J lost 0 bases, with 15 bases between them. This CDR3 reads CASSDYAQGFSYEQYV. The CDR3 DNA is TGTGCCAGCAGTGATTACGCACAGGGTTTCTCCTACGAGCAGTACGTC.

The chain has TRBV9 and TRBJ1-1; TRBD1 might be the D (6 bases). Trimming pared 0 bases from V and 1 base from J, leaving 13 bases between. This CDR3 is built from 16 residues. Germline loops: CDR1 SGDLS, CDR2 YYNGEE. In DNA form, the CDR3 reads TGTGCCAGCAGCGTAGGAGGAGGACAGACGAACACTGAAGCTTTCTTT. Protein product: CASSVGGGQTNTEAFF.

CDR3 loop: CSASLTDQRWEQYF. DNA for the CDR3: TGCAGTGCTAGTTTGACTGATCAACGTTGGGAGCAGTACTTC. This sequence joins TRBV20-1 and TRBJ2-7; D is undetermined. Germline V CDR1 and CDR2: DFQATT, SNEGSKA (reference sequence). CDR3 length equals 14 residues. V dropped 3 bases and J dropped 7 bases, with 19 bases sitting between them.

The gene calls are TRBV9 and TRBJ1-6; D gene uncertain. Germline CDR1 reads SGDLS; CDR2 reads YYNGEE. The CDR3 length is 12 residues. Trimming took 4 bases from V and 3 from J, leaving 2 bases between them. For the CDR3, the DNA is TGTGCCAGCAGCCGCTATAATTCACCCCTCCACTTT. This gives the protein CASSRYNSPLHF.

The chain combines TRBV7-2 with TRBJ2-3; 7 nucleotides agree with TRBD2. The germline V gene has CDR1 SGHTA and CDR2 FQGNSA. V lost 5 bases to trimming and J lost 11 bases; unmatched junction nucleotides: 10. This CDR3 region has 13 residues. As DNA, the CDR3 is TGTGCCAGCAGCAAACAAGGACTAGTGGGGCAGTATTTT. Its translation: CASSKQGLVGQYF.